A selection of T cell receptor beta chains follows, all from one sample in a study of blood T cell repertoires in COVID-19. Assay used: immunoSEQ multiplex PCR; TCRdb lists only in-frame clones, some missing. The table lists tens of thousands of clones, 86% of them singletons. Material: peripheral blood. The receptor set was obtained from a man in his 70s with acute or convalescent COVID-19. Both conserved end residues are part of each CDR3. Each record gives: D gene, V gene, clone size, J gene, CDR3 DNA, CDR3 protein. The D gene is left open where the match is weak. Some rows have no size entry. The others give once, few or many, or a class for an expanded clone.

.,TRBV19,once,TRBJ1-2,TGTGCCAGTAGTATAGGAGGGCAAGGCTACACCTTC,CASSIGGQGYTF
TRBD1,TRBV24-1,.,TRBJ2-5,TGTGCCACCAGTGATTTGGGTACGTATTCCGGCAGGGGGGAGACCCAGTACTTC,CATSDLGTYSGRGETQYF
.,TRBV2,once,TRBJ1-1,TGTGCCAGCAGTAAGGGGCAGTACACTGAAGCTTTCTTT,CASSKGQYTEAFF
TRBD1,TRBV7-2,.,TRBJ1-2,TGTGCCAGCAGCTTAATCGAGTGGGACAGGGGTGGGGTATCGCGTGGCTACACCTTC,CASSLIEWDRGGVSRGYTF
.,TRBV6-2/TRBV6-3,.,TRBJ2-2,TGTGCCAGCAGTTACTCGAAGCAGGCCCCGGGGGAGCTGTTTTTT,CASSYSKQAPGELFF
.,TRBV4-3,.,TRBJ1-5,TGCGCCAGCAGCCAAGCTCGGACAGAAGGCAATCAGCCCCAGCATTTT,CASSQARTEGNQPQHF
TRBD2,TRBV6-5,.,TRBJ2-2,TGTGCCAGCAGGCTACTCAGCGGGAGCACCGGGGAGCTGTTTTTT,CASRLLSGSTGELFF
TRBD2,TRBV4-3,.,TRBJ2-5,TGCGCCAGCAGCCAAGATAGAACTAGCGGGAGTTCGGGCGAGACCCAGTACTTC,CASSQDRTSGSSGETQYF
.,TRBV11-3,.,TRBJ2-2,TGTGCCAGCAGCCAGGGGTGGACCGGGGAGCTGTTTTTT,CASSQGWTGELFF
.,TRBV2,few,TRBJ2-3,TGTGCCAGCAGCTATCAATTCACAGATACGCAGTATTTT,CASSYQFTDTQYF
.,TRBV6-1,.,TRBJ1-2,TGTGCCAGCAGTGAAAATCCCAATGGCTACACCTTC,CASSENPNGYTF
.,TRBV6-1,.,TRBJ1-4,TGTGCCAGCAGTGAAGTTGGGGGCTCGGTTGAAAAACTGTTTTTT,CASSEVGGSVEKLFF
.,TRBV30,.,TRBJ1-2,TGTGCCTGGACGATGGGGGCAGGGGATCGGAGTGGCTACACCTTC,CAWTMGAGDRSGYTF
.,TRBV28,.,TRBJ2-3,TGTGCCAGCACCCCCCCAATACAGGGAGGCACAGATACGCAGTATTTT,CASTPPIQGGTDTQYF
TRBD1,TRBV24-1,.,TRBJ1-2,TGTGCCACCAGTGATGGATTGGGACAGGAAGTATTC,CATSDGLGQEVF
TRBD2,TRBV3-1/TRBV3-2,.,TRBJ2-5,TGTGCCAGCAGCACCCGGACTAGCGGGTGGGAGACCCAGTACTTC,CASSTRTSGWETQYF
.,TRBV5-1,.,TRBJ2-7,TGCGCCAGCAGCTTTGCCCCGACAGGATACGTGACCTACGAGCAGTACTTC,CASSFAPTGYVTYEQYF
TRBD2,TRBV27,.,TRBJ2-3,TGTGCCAGCACCGGGAGGGGGGCCCTCACAGATACGCAGTATTTT,CASTGRGALTDTQYF
.,TRBV11-3,.,TRBJ2-7,TGTGCCAGCAGCGCCGGGGGGGACAGTTCCTACGAGCAGTACTTC,CASSAGGDSSYEQYF
.,TRBV5-6,few,TRBJ1-6,TGTGCCAGCAGCTGGCCGGCAGGGGATTCACCCCTCCACTTT,CASSWPAGDSPLHF